The 30 T cell receptor beta chains given below trace back to one sample, sequenced in a study of CD8 T cells in Susac syndrome. With random hexamers, reverse transcription was performed on about 0.5 to 1 ug of RNA. TCRdb passed the immunoSEQ multiplex PCR reads through MiXCR, listing each CDR3 protein once. The top ten hold 0.55% to 0.7% of the sample, which has 70,000 or so distinct CDR3 sequences, around 95% seen once. Specimen: CD8+ T cells from PBMCs. These receptors were collected from a human donor with multiple sclerosis.

V usage is TRBV7-9 and J usage is TRBJ2-1; D may be TRBD1 or TRBD2 (5 bases each). Germline lookup yields CDR1 SEHNR and CDR2 FQNEAQ (reference sequence). The germline V and J ends were trimmed by 5 bases and 6 bases, with 17 bases remaining between them. The CDR3 covers 15 residues. The CDR3 DNA is TGTGCCAGCAGCACCGGGACCCCCCCGGGCAATGAGCAGTTCTTC. This gives the protein CASSTGTPPGNEQFF.

V is TRBV12-3 or TRBV12-4 and J is TRBJ2-1; D not certain. V lost 0 bases to trimming and J lost 7 bases, with 4 bases between them. The CDR3 length is 12 residues. CDR3 DNA sequence: TGTGCCAGCAGTTTAGCGGGAAATGAGCAGTTCTTC. Protein: CASSLAGNEQFF.

This clonotype was found once. The chain carries TRBV15 and TRBJ2-7; D gene ambiguous. The V gene lost 0 bases and the J gene lost 5 bases, with 8 bases spanning the gap. Germline V gene sequence: CDR1 LNHNV, CDR2 YYDKDF (reference sequence). The length of the CDR3 is 13 residues. In DNA, the CDR3 is TGTGCCACCAGCAGAGATGCAAGGGACGAGCAGTACTTC. It codes for CATSRDARDEQYF.

The CDR3 DNA reads TGTGCCAGTAGTACCGGACAGGGGGCTTCCTACGAGCAGTACTTC. Amino acids: CASSTGQGASYEQYF. The V gene is TRBV19, the J gene TRBJ2-7, with 11 bases that match TRBD1. Germline CDR1 and CDR2: LNHDA and SQIVND (reference sequence). There are 15 residues in the CDR3. Trimming removed 4 bases from V and 1 base from J; junction bases left unmatched: 3.

As DNA, the CDR3 is TGTGCCAGCAGCTTAGGCGTCAATGAGCAGTTCTTC. Amino acid sequence: CASSLGVNEQFF. The chain links TRBV7-9 to TRBJ2-1; D call uncertain. Trimming pared 1 base from V and 6 bases from J, leaving 4 bases between. The CDR3 runs to 12 residues. The germline CDR1 and CDR2 sequences are SEHNR and FQNEAQ (reference sequence).

The rearrangement links TRBV11-2 to TRBJ1-2; 7 bases match TRBD1. CDR3 size: 16 residues. Germline V gives CDR1 SGHAT, CDR2 FQNNGV. J was trimmed by 4 bases and V by 1 base; bases with no gene match: 9. The CDR3 protein is CASSLAETGSVYGYTF. In DNA form, the CDR3 reads TGTGCCAGCAGCTTAGCGGAGACAGGGTCGGTCTATGGCTACACCTTC.

The chain links TRBV9 to TRBJ2-1, with D unclear. The CDR3 sequence is 13 residues long. Deletions cut 1 base from V and 2 bases from J, with 4 bases between. Germline V gene data show CDR1 as SGDLS and CDR2 as YYNGEE. The CDR3 coding sequence is TGTGCCAGCAGCGTACCACCCTACAATGAGCAGTTCTTC. Translated: CASSVPPYNEQFF.

The V and J genes are TRBV20-1 and TRBJ2-7, with a weak D call TRBD2 (7 bases). V gave up 0 bases and J gave up 5 bases, with 14 bases separating them. Germline values: CDR1 DFQATT, CDR2 SNEGSKA (reference sequence). The CDR3 extends over 14 amino acids. CDR3 nucleotide sequence: TGCAGTGCTAGAGATCGGGGGAGGGGGAACGAGCAGTACTTC. It codes for CSARDRGRGNEQYF.

This sequence joins TRBV24-1 and TRBJ2-1; TRBD1 agrees at 10 bases. V trimming: 5 bases; J trimming: 3 bases; junction bases outside the gene matches: 3. Per the germline V gene, CDR1 is KGHDR and CDR2 is SFDVKD. This CDR3 is 15 amino acids long. The chain's CDR3 is CATSAGTGDYNEQFF. The DNA for the CDR3 is TGTGCCACCAGTGCCGGGACAGGGGACTACAATGAGCAGTTCTTC.

The genes are TRBV23-1 and TRBJ1-5; 7 nucleotides match TRBD1. TRBV23-1 is an ORF for which the function is uncertain. The V segment lost 4 bases and the J segment 4 bases; nucleotides outside the gene matches: 13. This CDR3 has 17 residues. The CDR3 DNA follows: TGCGCCAGCAGTCGCTTCGATCCGGGACAGCTGAATCAGCCCCAGCATTTT. It specifies CASSRFDPGQLNQPQHF.

The rearrangement links TRBV10-3 to TRBJ2-1; no reliable D call. Germline CDR1 ENHRY, CDR2 SYGVKD. V was shortened by 2 bases and J by 9 bases, with 8 bases between the two germline ends. CDR3 length: 12 amino acids. The CDR3 DNA follows: TGTGCCATCAGTGAGGGAGTTGTTGAGCAGTTCTTC. Residues: CAISEGVVEQFF.

V is TRBV7-9 and J is TRBJ2-7; D ambiguous. CDR1 SEHNR and CDR2 FQNEAQ come from the germline V gene (reference sequence). This CDR3 has 16 residues. Trimming pared 4 bases from V and 2 bases from J, leaving 18 bases between. The DNA for the CDR3 is TGTGCCAGCAGCTACCCTAAGGGAATCGAGACCTACGAGCAGTACTTC. Protein product: CASSYPKGIETYEQYF.

This chain uses TRBV7-9 with TRBJ2-3; 13 bases are shared with TRBD2. The V segment lost 4 bases and the J segment 4 bases; nucleotides outside the gene matches: 2. Germline-derived CDR1 and CDR2 are SEHNR and FQNEAQ (reference sequence). This CDR3 comprises 15 residues. The CDR3 DNA sequence: TGTGCCAGCAGCTGGACTAGCGGGAGTGCAGATACGCAGTATTTT. This sequence encodes CASSWTSGSADTQYF.

The chain uses TRBV5-4 and TRBJ2-1; 10 bases map to TRBD1. The length of the CDR3 is 15 residues. Germline V lookup: CDR1 SGHNT, CDR2 YYREEE (reference sequence). The V gene end was trimmed by 5 bases and the J gene end by 5 bases; junction bases not matched to a gene: 7. CDR3 protein: CASRFGGQGNNEQFF. CDR3 DNA: TGTGCCAGCAGGTTTGGGGGACAGGGGAACAATGAGCAGTTCTTC.

The chain carries TRBV30 and TRBJ1-6; 8 positions agree with TRBD1. The CDR3 covers 15 residues. Germline V lookup: CDR1 GTSNPN, CDR2 SVGIG (reference sequence). V dropped 0 bases and J dropped 9; count of bases not matched to a gene: 7. CDR3 sequence reads: CAWSVAETGASPLHF. The CDR3 DNA is TGTGCCTGGAGTGTGGCGGAGACAGGGGCTTCACCCCTCCACTTT.

The chain joins TRBV5-1 to TRBJ1-1; weak D call: TRBD1 (5 bases). V lost 0 bases to trimming and J lost 1 base, with 10 bases between them. This CDR3 is 15 amino acids long. Per germline, CDR1 SGHRS and CDR2 YFSETQ. CDR3: CASSLAGMPNTEAFF. CDR3 nucleotides: TGCGCCAGCAGCTTGGCAGGGATGCCGAACACTGAAGCTTTCTTT.

The genes are TRBV30 and TRBJ1-1; D unclear. Per the germline V gene, CDR1 is GTSNPN and CDR2 is SVGIG (reference sequence). CDR3 length: 13 amino acids. V gave up 2 bases and J gave up 2 bases, with 9 bases separating them. CDR3: CAWSLTANTEAFF. CDR3 coding DNA: TGTGCCTGGAGTTTGACGGCCAACACTGAAGCTTTCTTT. Variable domain in full (rest from reference TRBV30 and TRBJ1-1): SQTIHQWPATLVQPVGSPLSLECTVEGTSNPNLYWYRQAAGRGLQLLFYSVGIGQISSEVPQNLSASRPQDRQFILSSKKLLLSDSGFYLCAWSLTANTEAFFGQGTRLTVV.

The V call is TRBV29-1, the J call TRBJ2-2; D might be TRBD2 (5 bases). The CDR3 spans 16 residues. The germline V and J ends were trimmed by 6 bases and 4 bases, with 21 bases remaining between them. Per the germline V gene, CDR1 is SQVTM and CDR2 is ANQGSEA. CDR3 in DNA: TGCAGCGTCTCCGGCGAAGAGGGCCAAGGCACCGGGGAGCTGTTTTTT. It codes for CSVSGEEGQGTGELFF.

A single count supports this clonotype. The chain is built from TRBV3-1 and TRBJ2-1, with D possibly being TRBD1 or TRBD2 (5 bases each). V lost 4 bases and J lost 9, with 13 bases in between. The germline gives CDR1 LGHDT, CDR2 YNNKEL (reference sequence). This CDR3 is built from 13 residues. DNA of the CDR3: TGTGCCAGCAGCCCGGGACGAACAGGTGAGCAGTTCTTC. Residues: CASSPGRTGEQFF.

The chain uses TRBV2 and TRBJ1-5; D is undetermined. CDR1 and CDR2 from the germline V gene are SNHLY and FYNNEI. The CDR3 contains 13 residues. The V end was cut by 1 base, the J end by 3 bases, with 4 bases between. The CDR3 DNA follows: TGTGCCAGCAGTGAAGTCTACAATCAGCCCCAGCATTTT. It translates to CASSEVYNQPQHF.

V usage is TRBV12-3 or TRBV12-4 and J usage is TRBJ2-3; D uncertain. The CDR3 has 12 amino acids. Deletions cut 7 bases from V and 6 bases from J, with 11 bases between. The CDR3, as DNA: TGTGCCAGCACCTCTCCCCCCGATACGCAGTATTTT. Its translation is CASTSPPDTQYF.

The sample holds one count of this clonotype. This sequence joins TRBV2 and TRBJ2-3; D remains unclear. V was shortened by 10 bases and J by 3 bases, with 11 bases between the two germline ends. This CDR3 has 12 amino acids. From germline, CDR1 is SNHLY and CDR2 FYNNEI. For the CDR3, the DNA is TGTGCCAACAGAGTGCGGACAGATACGCAGTATTTT. Translating gives CANRVRTDTQYF.

The gene calls are TRBV12-3 or TRBV12-4 and TRBJ2-7; D is possibly TRBD2 (5 bases). V was pared by 5 bases and J by 6 bases, with 20 bases between. CDR3 length: 15 residues. This chain's CDR3 is CASSHSPEVGVEQYF. CDR3 in DNA: TGTGCCAGCAGTCACAGCCCCGAGGTGGGAGTCGAGCAGTACTTC.

V and J are TRBV13 and TRBJ1-1; the match to TRBD1 covers 9 bases. Germline assignment: CDR1 PRHDT and CDR2 FYEKMQ (reference sequence). V gave up 5 bases and J gave up 4 bases; unmatched junction bases: 8. The CDR3 spans 15 residues. The CDR3: CASSPYGQGTTEAFF. The CDR3, as DNA: TGTGCCAGCAGCCCGTACGGACAGGGGACCACTGAAGCTTTCTTT. Supplemented by reference TRBV13 and TRBJ1-1, the full variable domain reads AAGVIQSPRHLIKEKRETATLKCYPIPRHDTVYWYQQGPGQDPQFLISFYEKMQSDKGSIPDRFSAQQFSDYHSELNMSSLELGDSALYFCASSPYGQGTTEAFFGQGTRLTVV.

The rearrangement joins TRBV18 to TRBJ2-1, with no clear D. CDR1 is KGHSH, CDR2 LQKENI, per germline. With 0 bases removed from V and 0 bases from J, the gap between germline ends came to 9 bases. The CDR3 sequence is 16 residues long. CDR3 in amino acids: CASSPPDGRSYNEQFF. In DNA, the CDR3 is TGTGCCAGCTCACCACCGGACGGGCGCTCCTACAATGAGCAGTTCTTC.

The chain recombines TRBV13 with TRBJ2-5; TRBD1 might be the D (6 bases). CDR1 is PRHDT, CDR2 FYEKMQ, per germline (reference sequence). The CDR3 has 15 amino acids. The V gene lost 5 bases and the J gene lost 5 bases, with 18 bases spanning the gap. The CDR3 protein is CASSLSPDSWETQYF. CDR3 in DNA: TGTGCCAGCAGCCTAAGCCCGGACAGTTGGGAGACCCAGTACTTC.

The chain is built from TRBV11-1 and TRBJ2-1; the D is unclear. V lost 5 bases and J lost 6, with 8 bases in between. The CDR3 spans 12 residues. Germline loops: CDR1 SGHAT, CDR2 FQDESV (reference sequence). The CDR3 reads CASSHRGNEQFF. As DNA, the CDR3 is TGTGCCAGCAGCCACCGCGGCAATGAGCAGTTCTTC. The full variable domain, rest sourced from reference TRBV11-1 and TRBJ2-1, is EAEVAQSPRYKITEKSQAVAFWCDPISGHATLYWYRQILGQGPELLVQFQDESVVDDSQLPKDRFSAERLKGVDSTLKIQPAELGDSAMYLCASSHRGNEQFFGPGTRLTVL.

This clonotype was recorded only once. This rearrangement joins TRBV9 to TRBJ2-7, with D unresolved. Per the germline V gene, CDR1 is SGDLS and CDR2 is YYNGEE. The CDR3 is made up of 12 amino acids. V dropped 3 bases and J dropped 5 bases, with 9 bases sitting between them. This CDR3 is CASSALGNEQYF. The CDR3 coding sequence is TGTGCCAGCAGCGCTCTGGGGAACGAGCAGTACTTC.

V usage is TRBV7-2 and J usage is TRBJ1-1; D unresolved. Germline V lookup: CDR1 SGHTA, CDR2 FQGNSA. V shed 5 bases and J shed 4 bases, with 11 bases lying between them. CDR3 size: 13 residues. The CDR3 here is CASSAESSTEAFF. The CDR3 DNA reads TGTGCCAGCAGCGCAGAGTCGAGCACTGAAGCTTTCTTT.

The CDR3 DNA reads TGCAGCGTTCATAGACAGGGAACCTACGAGCAGTACTTC. It specifies CSVHRQGTYEQYF. The chain employs TRBV29-1 and TRBJ2-7, with TRBD1 identical over 7 bases. Germline values: CDR1 SQVTM, CDR2 ANQGSEA. This CDR3 has 13 residues. V shed 5 bases, J shed 2 bases, and the junction held 6 bases outside the gene matches.